A single sample gave rise to the 17 T cell receptor beta chains below, sequenced in a study of T cell responses to AZD1222 COVID-19 vaccine. Sequencing used immunoSEQ multiplex PCR; TCRdb keeps in-frame clones, though not all of them. The sample includes 86,000 or so clones, around nine tenths of them seen just once. The sample was peripheral blood, taken on day 0 of AZD1222 vaccination. The receptors derive from an adult in good health.

The chain has TRBV6-4 and TRBJ1-1; D remains ambiguous. V lost 2 bases to trimming and J lost 8 bases, with 12 bases between them. The length of the CDR3 is 13 residues. Per the germline V gene, CDR1 is MRHNA and CDR2 is SNTAGT. CDR3: CASSDDPRGEAFF. For the CDR3, the DNA is TGTGCCAGCAGTGACGACCCGCGAGGCGAAGCTTTCTTT.

V is TRBV5-6 and J is TRBJ1-2; D not resolved. This CDR3 is built from 14 residues. Germline lookup yields CDR1 SGHDT and CDR2 YYEEEE. Trimming took off 3 bases at V and 0 bases at J, with 9 bases between the two ends. For the CDR3, the DNA is TGTGCCAGCAGCTGGAGCGGATCTAACTATGGCTACACCTTC. Amino acids: CASSWSGSNYGYTF.

The chain carries TRBV3-1 (or the pseudogene TRBV3-2) and TRBJ1-2, with D possibly being TRBD1 (5 bases). Trimming removed 6 bases at V and 8 bases at J, with 10 bases between. CDR3 length: 11 residues. Per germline, CDR1 LGHDT and CDR2 YNNKEL (reference sequence). Written as DNA, the CDR3 is TGTGCCAGCAGTGTCGGGGGGGGCTACACCTTC. Protein: CASSVGGGYTF.

V usage is TRBV23-1 and J usage is TRBJ1-3; D might be TRBD1 (5 bases). TRBV23-1 is filed as an ORF, its function uncertain. The CDR3 is 11 residues long. V was cut by 7 bases and J by 11 bases, with 12 bases left in between. In DNA form, the CDR3 reads TGCGCCAGCACCCGGGGGTTGGCCATATATTTT. As protein: CASTRGLAIYF.

The chain carries TRBV6-5 and TRBJ2-7; 7 positions match TRBD1. CDR3 size: 12 residues. Germline values: CDR1 MNHEY, CDR2 SVGAGI. V shed 7 bases, J shed 1 base, and the junction held 1 base outside the gene matches. CDR3 loop: CASKGQSYEQYF. The DNA for the CDR3 is TGTGCCAGCAAGGGACAGTCCTACGAGCAGTACTTC.

This chain joins TRBV28 and TRBJ1-4; 7 bases fit TRBD1. The germline CDR1 and CDR2 sequences are MDHEN and SYDVKM. With 6 bases clipped from V and 5 bases from J, the junction kept 9 bases outside the gene matches. The CDR3 has 15 residues. CDR3 DNA sequence: TGTGCCAGCAGATCTACCGGGACAGCAAATGAAAAACTGTTTTTT. It specifies CASRSTGTANEKLFF.

The CDR3 here is CASSFEGVGANEKLFF. CDR3 nucleotides: TGTGCCAGCAGTTTTGAAGGGGTTGGGGCTAATGAAAAACTGTTTTTT. The gene calls are TRBV28 and TRBJ1-4, with D perhaps TRBD1 (5 bases). Trimming cost V 3 bases and J 3 bases, with 14 bases left between them. The CDR3 has 16 residues. Germline V gene data show CDR1 as MDHEN and CDR2 as SYDVKM.

V gene TRBV27 combines with J gene TRBJ1-5; no reliable D call. Germline CDR1 is MNHEY and CDR2 is SMNVEV (reference sequence). Trimming stripped 3 bases from V and 2 bases from J, with 11 bases between. The CDR3 has 15 residues. CDR3 bases: TGTGCCAGCAGTTTGGAGGGCCGGGGCAATCAGCCCCAGCATTTT. This sequence encodes CASSLEGRGNQPQHF.

The chain links TRBV9 to TRBJ1-6, with D possibly being TRBD1 (6 bases). CDR3 size: 15 residues. Germline CDR1 and CDR2: SGDLS and YYNGEE. Trimming stripped 3 bases from V and 10 bases from J, with 17 bases between. As DNA, the CDR3 is TGTGCCAGCAGCGCCTCCGGACAGCCTCAATCACCCCTCCACTTT. Its protein product is CASSASGQPQSPLHF.

J is TRBJ1-1 and V is TRBV6-5; maybe TRBD1 (6 bases). CDR3 length equals 13 residues. V gave up 6 bases and J gave up 0 bases, with 8 bases separating them. Germline V gene lookup returns CDR1 MNHEY and CDR2 SVGAGI. The DNA of the CDR3 is TGTGCCAGCAGCCAGGGGTTGAACACTGAAGCTTTCTTT. Translated: CASSQGLNTEAFF.

This clone appeared a single time. The gene calls are TRBV6-5 and TRBJ1-1; D is perhaps TRBD1 (5 bases). Germline V CDR1 and CDR2: MNHEY, SVGAGI. The CDR3 length is 14 residues. V lost 8 bases and J 5 bases, leaving 18 bases between the germline ends. CDR3 region: CASAPREGETEAFF. The CDR3 nucleotides are TGTGCCAGCGCTCCCAGGGAGGGAGAAACTGAAGCTTTCTTT.

The chain uses TRBV29-1 and TRBJ2-5, with a possible D match to TRBD2 (5 bases). The germline V gene has CDR1 SQVTM and CDR2 ANQGSEA. Between the trimmed V and J ends, which lost 3 bases and 7 bases, there was a span of 21 bases. CDR3 length equals 15 residues. CDR3 loop: CSVESFDGGSGTQYF. The CDR3 region has the DNA TGCAGCGTTGAGTCTTTTGACGGAGGCAGCGGGACCCAGTACTTC.

The chain uses TRBV5-1 and TRBJ2-2; TRBD2 matches 8 bases. The ends lost 0 bases at V and 4 bases at J; junction bases unmatched: 5. The CDR3 totals 16 residues. Germline V gene data show CDR1 as SGHRS and CDR2 as YFSETQ. The CDR3 loop is CASSLVAGYRTGELFF. CDR3 DNA: TGCGCCAGCAGCTTGGTAGCGGGATATCGCACCGGGGAGCTGTTTTTT.

V gene TRBV9 combines with J gene TRBJ1-3; no reliable D call. CDR1 is SGDLS and CDR2 is YYNGEE in the germline V gene. Trimming removed 3 bases from V and 2 bases from J, with 12 bases in between. The CDR3 sequence is 15 residues long. This CDR3 is CASSARDFPGNTIYF. CDR3 sequence (DNA): TGTGCCAGCAGCGCGAGGGATTTCCCTGGAAACACCATATATTTT. The full variable domain, rest sourced from reference TRBV9 and TRBJ1-3, is DSGVTQTPKHLITATGQRVTLRCSPRSGDLSVYWYQQSLDQGLQFLIQYYNGEERAKGNILERFSAQQFPDLHSELNLSSLELGDSALYFCASSARDFPGNTIYFGEGSWLTVV.

The gene calls are TRBV19 and TRBJ2-2; D perhaps matches TRBD1 (5 bases). This CDR3 is built from 14 residues. Germline V lookup: CDR1 LNHDA, CDR2 SQIVND (reference sequence). V gave up 7 bases and J gave up 6 bases, with 15 bases separating them. CDR3: CASTAGWVPGELFF. CDR3 DNA: TGTGCCAGTACGGCAGGGTGGGTTCCCGGGGAGCTGTTTTTT. Filled out from reference TRBV19 and TRBJ2-2, the complete variable domain reads DGGITQSPKYLFRKEGQNVTLSCEQNLNHDAMYWYRQDPGQGLRLIYYSQIVNDFQKGDIAEGYSVSREKKESFPLTVTSAQKNPTAFYLCASTAGWVPGELFFGEGSRLTVL.

This chain uses TRBV28 with TRBJ1-1; D ambiguous. The germline V gene has CDR1 MDHEN and CDR2 SYDVKM. The CDR3 totals 14 residues. V was shortened by 5 bases and J by 6 bases, with 16 bases between the two germline ends. This chain's CDR3 is CASSPLLSTPEAFF. CDR3 nucleotides: TGTGCCAGCAGTCCGCTTCTCAGTACCCCTGAAGCTTTCTTT.

Note on this clone: At one of its ends the junction is not consistent with the germline gene, which may arise from a read error. The gene calls are TRBV19 and TRBJ2-7; D ambiguous. CDR1 and CDR2 from the germline V gene are LNHDA and SQIVND (reference sequence). This CDR3 spans 13 amino acids. The CDR3 DNA is TGTGCCAGTAAACAAGGAAACTCCCACGAGCAGTACTTC. Translation: CASKQGNSHEQYF.